The 8 T cell receptor beta chains given below trace back to one sample, sequenced in a study of blood T cell repertoires in COVID-19. The assay was immunoSEQ multiplex PCR, and TCRdb's table has in-frame clones only and misses some. The table includes some 180,000 clones, around 75% detected once. Sequencing was carried out using peripheral blood. The receptors derive from a woman in her 40s with COVID-19, enrolled during active disease.

This clone appeared a single time. The chain links TRBV12-3 or TRBV12-4 to TRBJ2-3; no definite D call. Trimming cost V 3 bases and J 1 base, with 5 bases left between them. The CDR3 spans 13 residues. The CDR3 loop is CASSLQGTDTQYF. The CDR3 region has the DNA TGTGCCAGCAGTTTGCAGGGCACAGATACGCAGTATTTT.

This clone was counted only a few times. This chain links TRBV5-4 with TRBJ2-7; 8 bases are a match to TRBD1. V lost 2 bases to trimming and J lost 6 bases; unmatched junction nucleotides: 7. The germline V gene encodes CDR1 SGHNT and CDR2 YYREEE (reference sequence). This CDR3 comprises 14 residues. Here the CDR3 reads CASSFDRGASEQYF. CDR3 sequence (DNA): TGTGCCAGCAGCTTCGACAGGGGAGCGTCCGAGCAGTACTTC.

This clone was picked up one time. The gene calls are TRBV2 and TRBJ1-4; no firm D call. Trimming took off 2 bases at V and 0 bases at J, with 7 bases between the two ends. Germline V CDR1 and CDR2: SNHLY, FYNNEI. The CDR3 is 15 amino acids. The CDR3 bases are TGTGCCAGCAGTGAACAGGTTGCAACTAATGAAAAACTGTTTTTT. Translation: CASSEQVATNEKLFF. Complete variable domain (other parts from reference TRBV2 and TRBJ1-4): EPEVTQTPSHQVTQMGQEVILRCVPISNHLYFYWYRQILGQKVEFLVSFYNNEISEKSEIFDDQFSVERPDGSNFTLKIRSTKLEDSAMYFCASSEQVATNEKLFFGSGTQLSVL.

The genes are TRBV12-3 or TRBV12-4 and TRBJ1-2; 10 nucleotides align to TRBD1. This CDR3 spans 13 amino acids. The trim removed 2 bases at V and 8 bases at J, leaving 2 bases unmatched. The CDR3 nucleotides are TGTGCCAGCAGTTTAAGACAGGGGGCAGGCTACACCTTC. Encoded protein: CASSLRQGAGYTF.

This clone was seen once. The chain is built from TRBV6-2 or TRBV6-3 and TRBJ1-1; tentative D call: TRBD1 (6 bases). CDR3 length equals 13 residues. In germline, CDR1 is MNHEY, CDR2 SVGEGT. V lost 5 bases and J lost 1, with 8 bases in between. The CDR3 bases are TGTGCCAGCAGTATGGGGGCGAACACTGAAGCTTTCTTT. Translating gives CASSMGANTEAFF.

This sequence joins TRBV9 and TRBJ1-3, with 8 nucleotides matching TRBD1. V trimming: 4 bases; J trimming: 8 bases; junction bases outside the gene matches: 5. Germline values: CDR1 SGDLS, CDR2 YYNGEE. The CDR3 covers 13 residues. CDR3 sequence (DNA): TGTGCCAGCAGCTTCTTACAGGGGGACACCATATATTTT. Translated: CASSFLQGDTIYF. The full variable domain, with the rest looked up from reference TRBV9 and TRBJ1-3, is DSGVTQTPKHLITATGQRVTLRCSPRSGDLSVYWYQQSLDQGLQFLIQYYNGEERAKGNILERFSAQQFPDLHSELNLSSLELGDSALYFCASSFLQGDTIYFGEGSWLTVV.

This clone has just a few counts. This chain links TRBV6-1 with TRBJ1-5; D might be TRBD1 (6 bases). Trimming stripped 3 bases from V and 1 base from J, with 13 bases between. The CDR3 loop spans 16 amino acids. Per the germline V gene, CDR1 is MNHNS and CDR2 is SASEGT. The CDR3 reads CASSENRVLSNQPQHF. The CDR3 nucleotides read TGTGCCAGCAGTGAGAACAGGGTTTTAAGCAATCAGCCCCAGCATTTT.

This sequence joins TRBV18 and TRBJ2-3; 11 nucleotides align to TRBD2. This CDR3 comprises 16 residues. Germline CDR1 reads KGHSH; CDR2 reads LQKENI. The ends lost 3 bases at V and 0 bases at J; junction bases unmatched: 2. The CDR3 here is CASSPRTSGSTDTQYF. CDR3 nucleotide sequence: TGTGCCAGCTCACCTCGGACTAGCGGGAGCACAGATACGCAGTATTTT.